This record covers a single T cell receptor (beta chain). This sample was included in a study of blood T cell repertoires in COVID-19. About the study: PBMCs, B-cell-depleted T cells, or T cells provided the cDNA or gDNA that made up the material.

Per the authors' pipeline: Cell counts per sample came from amplifying reference gene primers. The repertoire was sequenced with immunoSEQ multiplex PCR; TCRdb's copy has only in-frame clones and lacks some. V, J and clone size are taken as reported in that table, and D and trimming were inferred from the DNA itself. This table holds some 290,000 clones, about 85% found once. The CDR3 spans 13 residues. V lost 2 bases to trimming and J lost 8 bases, with 11 bases between them. Germline CDR1 reads SGHRS; CDR2 reads YFSETQ. The sample consisted of peripheral blood. The V and J genes are TRBV5-1 and TRBJ2-1; a weak D match, TRBD1 (5 bases). The source of this sequence is a man younger than 35 with active or convalescent COVID-19. The CDR3 coding sequence is TGCGCCAGCAGCTTAGGACAAACCTATGAGCAGTTCTTC. Translated, it gives CASSLGQTYEQFF.